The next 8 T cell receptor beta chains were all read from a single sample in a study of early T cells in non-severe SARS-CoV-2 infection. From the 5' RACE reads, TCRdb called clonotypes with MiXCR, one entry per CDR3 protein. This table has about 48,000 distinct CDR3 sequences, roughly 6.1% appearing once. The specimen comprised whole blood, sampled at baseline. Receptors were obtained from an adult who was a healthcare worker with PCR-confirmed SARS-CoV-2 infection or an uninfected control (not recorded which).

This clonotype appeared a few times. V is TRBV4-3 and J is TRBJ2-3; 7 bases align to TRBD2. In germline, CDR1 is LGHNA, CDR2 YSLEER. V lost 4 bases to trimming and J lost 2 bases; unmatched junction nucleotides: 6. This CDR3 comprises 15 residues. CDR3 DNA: TGCGCCAGCAGCCCCAGCGGGAAATACACAGATACGCAGTATTTT. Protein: CASSPSGKYTDTQYF.

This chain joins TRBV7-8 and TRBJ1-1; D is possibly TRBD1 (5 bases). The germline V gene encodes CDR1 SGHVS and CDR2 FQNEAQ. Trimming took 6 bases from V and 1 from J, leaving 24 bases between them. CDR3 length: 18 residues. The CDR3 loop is CASRKLFTGGGRNTEAFF. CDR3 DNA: TGTGCCAGCAGGAAGCTTTTTACAGGCGGAGGCAGGAACACTGAAGCTTTCTTT. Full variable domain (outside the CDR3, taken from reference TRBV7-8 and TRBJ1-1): GAGVSQSPRYKVAKRGQDVALRCDPISGHVSLFWYQQALGQGPEFLTYFQNEAQLDKSGLPSDRFFAERPEGSVSTLKIQRTQQEDSAVYLCASRKLFTGGGRNTEAFFGQGTRLTVV.

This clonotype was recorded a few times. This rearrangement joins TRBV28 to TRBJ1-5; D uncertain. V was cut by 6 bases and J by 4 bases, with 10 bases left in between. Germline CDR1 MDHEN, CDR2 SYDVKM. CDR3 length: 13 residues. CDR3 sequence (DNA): TGTGCCAGCAGCGGGCAGCTAAATCAGCCCCAGCATTTT. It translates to CASSGQLNQPQHF.

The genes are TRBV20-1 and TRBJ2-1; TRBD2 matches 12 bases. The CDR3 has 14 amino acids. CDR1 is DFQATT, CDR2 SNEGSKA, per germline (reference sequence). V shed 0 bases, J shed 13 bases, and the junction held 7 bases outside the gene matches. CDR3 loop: CSAREGGLAGSQFF. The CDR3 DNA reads TGCAGTGCTAGAGAAGGAGGACTAGCGGGAAGTCAGTTCTTC.

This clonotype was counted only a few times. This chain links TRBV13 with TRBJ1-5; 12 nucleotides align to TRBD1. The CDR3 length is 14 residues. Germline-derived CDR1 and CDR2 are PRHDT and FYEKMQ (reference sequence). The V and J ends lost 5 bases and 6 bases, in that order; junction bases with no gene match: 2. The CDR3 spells CASSRDRGLQPQHF. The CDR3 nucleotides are TGTGCCAGCAGCCGGGACAGGGGGCTTCAGCCCCAGCATTTT.

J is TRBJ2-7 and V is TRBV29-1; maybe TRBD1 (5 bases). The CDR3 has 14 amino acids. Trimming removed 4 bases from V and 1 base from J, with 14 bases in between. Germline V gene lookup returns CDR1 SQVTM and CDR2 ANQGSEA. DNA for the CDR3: TGCAGCGTTGTAGGGCAGGGATGGTCCTACGAGCAGTACTTC. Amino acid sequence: CSVVGQGWSYEQYF.

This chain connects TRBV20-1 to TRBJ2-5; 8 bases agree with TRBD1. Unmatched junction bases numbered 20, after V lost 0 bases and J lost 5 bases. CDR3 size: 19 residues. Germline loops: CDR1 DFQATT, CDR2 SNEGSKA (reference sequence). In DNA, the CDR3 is TGCAGTGCTAGAGATGTGTCAGGGGGCGCGGTGGGCGCTATTGAGACCCAGTACTTC. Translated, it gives CSARDVSGGAVGAIETQYF.

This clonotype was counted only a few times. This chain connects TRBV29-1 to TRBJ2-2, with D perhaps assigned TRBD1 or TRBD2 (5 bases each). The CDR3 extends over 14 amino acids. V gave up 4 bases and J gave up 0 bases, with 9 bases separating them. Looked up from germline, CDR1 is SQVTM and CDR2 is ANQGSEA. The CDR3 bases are TGCAGCGTTGTGGGGACCGCGAACACCGGGGAGCTGTTTTTT. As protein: CSVVGTANTGELFF.